This entry lists 17 T cell receptor beta chains sequenced from one sample in a study of T cell responses to AZD1222 COVID-19 vaccine. The assay was immunoSEQ multiplex PCR, and TCRdb's table has in-frame clones only and misses some. The sample records 150,000 or so clones, about nine tenths being singletons. This specimen consisted of peripheral blood, obtained on day 0 of AZD1222 vaccination. Receptors originate from an adult in good health.

This chain joins TRBV3-1 (or the pseudogene TRBV3-2) and TRBJ1-2, with TRBD1 matching over 8 bases. V was pared by 3 bases and J by 4 bases, with 10 bases of the junction left unmatched. The CDR3 has 16 amino acids. Germline V CDR1 and CDR2: LGHDT, YNNKEL (reference sequence). The CDR3 protein is CASSQLQGALSYGYTF. Here the CDR3 DNA reads TGTGCCAGCAGCCAGCTGCAGGGGGCGCTGAGCTATGGCTACACCTTC.

The chain links TRBV7-8 to TRBJ1-5; a possible D gene is TRBD1 (5 bases). Germline V gene data show CDR1 as SGHVS and CDR2 as FQNEAQ. CDR3 length: 13 amino acids. V shed 1 base and J shed 7 bases, with 8 bases lying between them. In DNA form, the CDR3 reads TGTGCCAGCAGCTTAGGGGGACGGCAGCCCCAGCATTTT. It translates to CASSLGGRQPQHF.

This rearrangement joins TRBV15 to TRBJ1-5; TRBD1 agrees at 7 bases. Germline lookup yields CDR1 LNHNV and CDR2 YYDKDF (reference sequence). V dropped 2 bases and J dropped 8; count of bases not matched to a gene: 9. CDR3 size: 15 residues. As DNA, the CDR3 is TGTGCCACCAGCAGAAATACAGGGGCGGTGGAGCCCCAGCATTTT. The encoded protein is CATSRNTGAVEPQHF.

The V call is TRBV19, the J call TRBJ2-5; TRBD1 or TRBD2 may be the D gene (6 bases each). The CDR3 totals 14 residues. The V gene lost 5 bases and the J gene lost 5 bases, with 15 bases spanning the gap. Germline-derived CDR1 and CDR2 are LNHDA and SQIVND (reference sequence). CDR3 sequence: CASSVGGSAETQYF. The CDR3 region has the DNA TGTGCCAGTAGTGTAGGGGGGAGTGCGGAGACCCAGTACTTC.

The V and J genes are TRBV19 and TRBJ1-6; D is uncertain. Germline V gene lookup returns CDR1 LNHDA and CDR2 SQIVND (reference sequence). V lost 1 base to trimming and J lost 0 bases, with 7 bases between them. The CDR3 extends over 16 amino acids. The chain's CDR3 is CASSIVRSSYNSPLHF. In DNA form, the CDR3 reads TGTGCCAGTAGTATAGTAAGGAGCTCCTATAATTCACCCCTCCACTTT.

CDR3 residues: CASSLGVLMNTEAFF. The CDR3 DNA reads as TGCGCCAGCAGCTTGGGGGTCCTCATGAACACTGAAGCTTTCTTT. The V gene is TRBV5-1, the J gene TRBJ1-1, with no clear D. The CDR3 runs to 15 residues. Trimming took 0 bases from V and 0 from J, leaving 9 bases between them. Germline CDR1 is SGHRS and CDR2 is YFSETQ.

V usage is TRBV19 and J usage is TRBJ1-6; D not certain. V was trimmed by 7 bases and J by 7 bases, leaving 14 bases between them. Germline-derived CDR1 and CDR2 are LNHDA and SQIVND (reference sequence). The CDR3 sequence is 14 residues long. CDR3 DNA sequence: TGTGCCAGTAAGCTCGGTCTTCTAAATTCACCCCTCCACTTT. Amino acids: CASKLGLLNSPLHF.

The chain joins TRBV18 to TRBJ1-1; TRBD1 aligns across 8 bases. The CDR3 runs to 14 residues. With V trimmed by 3 bases and J by 3 bases, 3 bases remained unmatched. Germline CDR1 is KGHSH and CDR2 is LQKENI. The CDR3 region has the DNA TGTGCCAGCTCACCCGACAGGGGATACACTGAAGCTTTCTTT. It yields the protein CASSPDRGYTEAFF.

The chain employs TRBV5-4 and TRBJ1-5; D unresolved. Between the trimmed V and J ends, which lost 2 bases and 8 bases, there was a span of 11 bases. The germline V gene has CDR1 SGHNT and CDR2 YYREEE (reference sequence). This CDR3 has 13 residues. The CDR3 is CASSLDSGEPQHF. The CDR3 coding sequence is TGTGCCAGCAGCTTAGATAGCGGGGAGCCCCAGCATTTT.

This chain connects TRBV12-5 to TRBJ1-1; 9 positions agree with TRBD1. The CDR3 loop spans 12 amino acids. After removal of 6 bases from V and 7 bases from J, the junction contained 3 bases not matched to a gene. Germline V gene lookup returns CDR1 LGHNT and CDR2 FRNRAP. The CDR3 protein is CASGGGQGEAFF. CDR3 coding DNA: TGTGCTAGTGGCGGGGGACAGGGTGAAGCTTTCTTT.

The genes are TRBV7-2 and TRBJ1-2, with D tentatively TRBD1 (5 bases). The CDR3 extends over 12 amino acids. Germline-derived CDR1 and CDR2 are SGHTA and FQGNSA. V lost 5 bases, J lost 7 bases, and 11 bases lay in between. CDR3 loop: CASSQTGGGYTF. CDR3 in DNA: TGTGCCAGCAGCCAGACGGGGGGTGGCTACACCTTC.

The V call is TRBV5-4, the J call TRBJ2-7; TRBD2 matches at 9 bases. The CDR3 has 15 amino acids. Per the germline V gene, CDR1 is SGHNT and CDR2 is YYREEE (reference sequence). V dropped 0 bases and J dropped 2; count of bases not matched to a gene: 3. The chain's CDR3 is CASSLGGRAAYEQYF. Here the CDR3 DNA reads TGTGCCAGCAGCTTGGGCGGGAGGGCTGCCTACGAGCAGTACTTC.

The chain has TRBV19 and TRBJ2-3; a weak D match, TRBD2 (6 bases). CDR1 and CDR2 from the germline V gene are LNHDA and SQIVND (reference sequence). With 6 bases removed from V and 11 bases from J, the gap between germline ends came to 18 bases. The CDR3 runs to 13 residues. The CDR3 reads CASRPGSTSMQYF. The CDR3 nucleotides read TGTGCCAGTAGGCCTGGGAGCACTAGCATGCAGTATTTT.

The V and J genes are TRBV3-1 (or the pseudogene TRBV3-2) and TRBJ2-1; D perhaps matches TRBD1 (6 bases). This CDR3 has 17 residues. Trimming pared 3 bases from V and 4 bases from J, leaving 19 bases between. Germline-derived CDR1 and CDR2 are LGHDT and YNNKEL (reference sequence). The CDR3 loop is CASSQDSPGTQYNEQFF. CDR3 in DNA: TGTGCCAGCAGCCAGGACTCACCCGGGACACAATACAATGAGCAGTTCTTC.

V and J are TRBV7-3 and TRBJ2-2; possibly TRBD1 or TRBD2 for D (6 bases each). Germline V gives CDR1 SGHTA, CDR2 FQGTGA. V was shortened by 1 base and J by 6 bases, with 9 bases between the two germline ends. There are 14 residues in the CDR3. DNA for the CDR3: TGTGCCAGCAGCTTAAAGGGGGGCCCCGGGGAGCTGTTTTTT. Translated: CASSLKGGPGELFF.

Notes on this clone: Other DNA sequences in the same sample also yield this CDR3. The V call is TRBV4-1, the J call TRBJ1-5; D is uncertain. Germline CDR1 is MGHRA and CDR2 is YSYEKL. The CDR3 length is 14 residues. V was clipped by 2 bases and J by 0 bases, with 5 bases between them. CDR3 DNA sequence: TGCGCCAGCAGCCAACCGTATAGCAATCAGCCCCAGCATTTT. Its translation is CASSQPYSNQPQHF.

As for this clone: Other DNA sequences of this sample code for an identical CDR3. This chain joins TRBV28 and TRBJ1-2; 7 bases align to TRBD1. Germline CDR1 reads MDHEN; CDR2 reads SYDVKM. The CDR3 is 15 amino acids. V lost 8 bases to trimming and J lost 2 bases; unmatched junction nucleotides: 11. The CDR3 loop reads CASSLSTGANYGYTF. The CDR3 coding sequence is TGTGCCAGCTCACTGTCCACAGGGGCCAACTATGGCTACACCTTC.